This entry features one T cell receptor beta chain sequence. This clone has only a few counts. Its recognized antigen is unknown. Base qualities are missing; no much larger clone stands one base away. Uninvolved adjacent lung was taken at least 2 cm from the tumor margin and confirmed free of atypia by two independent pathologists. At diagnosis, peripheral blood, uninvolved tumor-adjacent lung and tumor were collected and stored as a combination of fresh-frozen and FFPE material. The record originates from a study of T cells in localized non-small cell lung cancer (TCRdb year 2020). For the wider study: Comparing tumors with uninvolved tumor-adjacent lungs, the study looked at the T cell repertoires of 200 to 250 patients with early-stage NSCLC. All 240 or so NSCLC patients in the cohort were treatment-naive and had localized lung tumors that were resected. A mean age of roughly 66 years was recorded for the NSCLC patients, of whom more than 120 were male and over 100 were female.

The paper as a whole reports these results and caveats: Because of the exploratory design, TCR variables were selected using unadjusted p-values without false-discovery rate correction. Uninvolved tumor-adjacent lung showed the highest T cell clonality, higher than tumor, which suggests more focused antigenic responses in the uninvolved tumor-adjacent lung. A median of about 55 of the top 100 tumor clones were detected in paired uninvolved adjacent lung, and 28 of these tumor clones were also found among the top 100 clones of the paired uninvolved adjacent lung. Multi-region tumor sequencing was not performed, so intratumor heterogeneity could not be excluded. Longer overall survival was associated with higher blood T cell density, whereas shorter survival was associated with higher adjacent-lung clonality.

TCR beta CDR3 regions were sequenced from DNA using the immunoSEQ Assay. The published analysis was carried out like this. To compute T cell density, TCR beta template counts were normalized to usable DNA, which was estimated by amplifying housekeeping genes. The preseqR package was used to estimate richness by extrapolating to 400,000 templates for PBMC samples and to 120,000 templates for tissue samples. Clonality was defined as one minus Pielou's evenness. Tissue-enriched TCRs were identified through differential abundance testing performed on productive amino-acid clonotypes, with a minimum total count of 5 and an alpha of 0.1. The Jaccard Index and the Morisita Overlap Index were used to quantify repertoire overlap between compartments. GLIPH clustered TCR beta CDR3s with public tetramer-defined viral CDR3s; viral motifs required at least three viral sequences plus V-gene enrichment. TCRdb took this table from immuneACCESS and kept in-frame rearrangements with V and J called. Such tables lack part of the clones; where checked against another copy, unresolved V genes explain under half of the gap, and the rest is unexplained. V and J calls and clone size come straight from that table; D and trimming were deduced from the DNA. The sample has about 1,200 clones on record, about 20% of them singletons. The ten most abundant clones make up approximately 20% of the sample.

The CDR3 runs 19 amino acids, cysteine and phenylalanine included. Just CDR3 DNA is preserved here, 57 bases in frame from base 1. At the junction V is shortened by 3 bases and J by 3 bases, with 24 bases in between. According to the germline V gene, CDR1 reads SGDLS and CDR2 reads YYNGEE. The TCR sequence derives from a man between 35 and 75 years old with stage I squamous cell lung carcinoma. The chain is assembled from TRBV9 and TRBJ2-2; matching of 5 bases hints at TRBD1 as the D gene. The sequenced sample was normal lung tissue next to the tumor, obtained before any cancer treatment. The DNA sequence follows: TGTGCCAGCAGCGCGTCGGGCAGGGCCGACTCTTACGACACCGGGGAGCTGTTTTTT. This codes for CASSASGRADSYDTGELFF.